This T cell receptor (beta chain) stems from a study of technical replicates of blood from a handful of donors. Trimming took 2 bases from V and 2 from J; bases not matched to a gene: 11. Germline assignment: CDR1 GTSNPN and CDR2 SVGIG (reference sequence). This CDR3 is built from 16 residues. Sequencing used immunoSEQ multiplex PCR; TCRdb keeps in-frame clones, though not all of them. The table records fewer than 85,000 clones, 94% of them present only once. The receptor was derived from a human donor in good health. The sequencing input was T cells isolated from PBMCs. The chain employs TRBV30 and TRBJ2-7; 8 bases agree with TRBD2. The CDR3 sequence: CAWSPLLSGSPYEQYF. The DNA of the CDR3 is TGTGCCTGGAGTCCCTTATTAAGCGGGAGCCCCTACGAGCAGTACTTC.